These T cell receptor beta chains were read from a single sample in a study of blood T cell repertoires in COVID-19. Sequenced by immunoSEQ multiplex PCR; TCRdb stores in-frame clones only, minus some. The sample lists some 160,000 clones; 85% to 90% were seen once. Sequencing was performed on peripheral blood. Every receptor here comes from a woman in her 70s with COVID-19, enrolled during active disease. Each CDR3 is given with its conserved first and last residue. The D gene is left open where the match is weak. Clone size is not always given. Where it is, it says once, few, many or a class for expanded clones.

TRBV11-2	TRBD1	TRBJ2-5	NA	CASRKGTGGAETQYF	TGTGCCAGCAGAAAGGGGACAGGGGGCGCGGAGACCCAGTACTTC
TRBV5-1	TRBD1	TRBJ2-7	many	CASSQGQGASYEQYF	TGCGCCAGCAGCCAAGGACAGGGGGCTTCCTACGAGCAGTACTTC
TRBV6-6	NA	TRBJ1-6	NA	CASSYSGSHNSPLHF	TGTGCCAGCAGTTATTCGGGGTCACATAATTCACCCCTCCACTTT
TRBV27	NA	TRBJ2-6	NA	CASSTIGDLTSSGANVLTF	TGTGCCAGCAGTACAATTGGGGACTTAACCAGCTCTGGGGCCAACGTCCTGACTTTC
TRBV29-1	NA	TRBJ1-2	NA	CSANPDGSDYGYTF	TGCAGCGCGAACCCTGACGGGTCGGACTATGGCTACACCTTC
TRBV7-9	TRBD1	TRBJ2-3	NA	CASSYRQGGSLTDTQYF	TGTGCCAGCAGCTATCGACAGGGGGGGTCCCTCACAGATACGCAGTATTTT
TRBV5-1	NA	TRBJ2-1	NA	CASSSTGSSYNEQFF	TGCGCCAGCAGCTCGACGGGGAGCTCCTACAATGAGCAGTTCTTC
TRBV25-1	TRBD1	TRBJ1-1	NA	CASSDPLTGETEAFF	TGTGCCAGCAGTGACCCGCTGACAGGGGAGACTGAAGCTTTCTTT
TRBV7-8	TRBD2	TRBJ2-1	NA	CASTDGRGGYNEQFF	TGTGCCAGCACCGACGGGCGGGGGGGCTACAATGAGCAGTTCTTC
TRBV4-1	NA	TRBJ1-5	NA	CASSQDLGAFHSNQPQHF	TGCGCCAGCAGCCAAGATTTAGGGGCGTTTCATAGCAATCAGCCCCAGCATTTT
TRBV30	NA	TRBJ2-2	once	CAWSEGSAGELFF	TGTGCCTGGAGTGAGGGGTCCGCCGGGGAGCTGTTTTTT
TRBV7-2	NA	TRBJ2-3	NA	CASSLRGGGPDTQYF	TGTGCCAGCAGCTTAAGGGGGGGTGGGCCAGATACGCAGTATTTT
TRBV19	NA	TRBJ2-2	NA	CASSPQGGDTGELFF	TGTGCCAGTAGTCCACAGGGTGGGGACACCGGGGAGCTGTTTTTT
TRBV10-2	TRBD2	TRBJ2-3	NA	CASSESSGGPTDTQYF	TGCGCCAGCAGTGAGTCGAGCGGGGGGCCCACAGATACGCAGTATTTT
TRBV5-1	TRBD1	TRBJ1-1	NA	CASSSTGQGATEAFF	TGCGCCAGCAGCTCGACAGGTCAGGGGGCCACTGAAGCTTTCTTT
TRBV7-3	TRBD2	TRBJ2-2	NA	CASSSGLVITGELFF	TGTGCCAGCAGCTCGGGACTAGTAATCACCGGGGAGCTGTTTTTT
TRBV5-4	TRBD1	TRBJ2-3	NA	CASSRDSYTDTQYF	TGTGCCAGCAGCCGGGACAGTTACACAGATACGCAGTATTTT
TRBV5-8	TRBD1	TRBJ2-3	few	CASRRGQGYTDTQYF	TGTGCCAGCAGACGGGGACAGGGCTACACAGATACGCAGTATTTT